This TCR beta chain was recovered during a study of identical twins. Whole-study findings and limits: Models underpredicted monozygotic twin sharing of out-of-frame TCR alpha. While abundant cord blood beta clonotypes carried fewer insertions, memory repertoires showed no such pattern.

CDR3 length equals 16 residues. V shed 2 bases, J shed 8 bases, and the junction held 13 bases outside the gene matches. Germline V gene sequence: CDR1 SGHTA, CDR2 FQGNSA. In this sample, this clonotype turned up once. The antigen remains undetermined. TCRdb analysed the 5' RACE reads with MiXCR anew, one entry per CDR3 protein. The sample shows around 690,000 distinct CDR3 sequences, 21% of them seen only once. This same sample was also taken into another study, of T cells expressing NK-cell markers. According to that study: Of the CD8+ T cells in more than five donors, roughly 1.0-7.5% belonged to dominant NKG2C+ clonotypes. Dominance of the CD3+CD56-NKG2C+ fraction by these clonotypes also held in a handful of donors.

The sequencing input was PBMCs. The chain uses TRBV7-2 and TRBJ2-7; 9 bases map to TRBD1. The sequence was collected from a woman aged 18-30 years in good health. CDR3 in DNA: TGTGCCAGCAGCTTATCAGCCCCCGGGACAGGGTTACAGCAGTACTTC. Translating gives CASSLSAPGTGLQQYF.